This T cell receptor beta chain was found in a study of cytomegalovirus exposure and HLA in healthy donors. Study-wide results and limits: It was likely that a cluster of highly shared sequence variants was a sequencing artifact.

In the PCR, 60 Vbeta and 13 Jbeta primers were used. Sequenced by immunoSEQ multiplex PCR; TCRdb stores in-frame clones only, minus some. Of about 99,000 clones listed, around 80% are singletons. Points on this clone: Antigen unknown.

V lost 0 bases to trimming and J lost 0 bases; unmatched junction nucleotides: 5. CDR3 length: 17 residues. Germline V gene data show CDR1 as SGHTA and CDR2 as FQGNSA. Material for sequencing was PBMCs. The sequence derives from a woman in her thirties or forties in good health and CMV-seronegative. The genes are TRBV7-2 and TRBJ1-3, with 7 nucleotides matching TRBD1. The CDR3 region has the DNA TGTGCCAGCAGCTTAGCGGGACAGCTACTCTCTGGAAACACCATATATTTT. It encodes CASSLAGQLLSGNTIYF.